One sample yielded the 27 T cell receptor beta chains listed below, sequenced in a study of blood T cell repertoires in COVID-19. Generated by immunoSEQ multiplex PCR, the TCRdb table keeps only in-frame clones and is missing some. The sample contains roughly 220,000 clones, about 91% of which appear only once. Sequencing was performed on PBMCs or T cells enriched from blood (not recorded which). These TCRs come from a woman aged 45-59 years with acute COVID-19.

This rearrangement joins TRBV27 to TRBJ1-1; no firm D call. The CDR3 sequence is 14 residues long. CDR1 is MNHEY and CDR2 is SMNVEV in the germline V gene (reference sequence). V shed 5 bases and J shed 3 bases, with 13 bases lying between them. The CDR3 loop is CASSLWTGDTEAFF. The CDR3 DNA reads TGTGCCAGCAGTCTATGGACTGGGGACACTGAAGCTTTCTTT.

V usage is TRBV30 and J usage is TRBJ1-1; D remains unclear. CDR3 length: 11 amino acids. Per the germline V gene, CDR1 is GTSNPN and CDR2 is SVGIG (reference sequence). The ends were cut back, 3 bases at V and 6 bases at J, with 8 bases in the middle. The CDR3 loop is CAWREHAEAFF. In DNA form, the CDR3 reads TGTGCCTGGAGAGAACATGCTGAAGCTTTCTTT.

This chain joins TRBV5-4 and TRBJ2-3, with TRBD2 matching over 12 bases. Germline V gives CDR1 SGHNT, CDR2 YYREEE (reference sequence). V lost 4 bases, J lost 2 bases, and 8 bases stayed unmatched. The CDR3 runs to 17 residues. The CDR3 protein is CASSPRTSGIDTDTQYF. The CDR3 DNA reads TGTGCCAGCAGCCCAAGGACTAGCGGGATTGACACAGATACGCAGTATTTT.

The gene calls are TRBV7-9 and TRBJ2-2; 9 bases are shared with TRBD1. This CDR3 has 16 amino acids. After removal of 0 bases from V and 4 bases from J, the junction contained 3 bases not matched to a gene. Per the germline V gene, CDR1 is SEHNR and CDR2 is FQNEAQ (reference sequence). The CDR3 DNA reads TGTGCCAGCAGCTTAGCGACAGGGGGTCGCACCGGGGAGCTGTTTTTT. The encoded protein is CASSLATGGRTGELFF.

V gene TRBV7-9 combines with J gene TRBJ1-3, with TRBD1 matching 9 bases. The CDR3 spans 16 residues. CDR1 and CDR2 from the germline V gene are SEHNR and FQNEAQ (reference sequence). With V trimmed by 5 bases and J by 2 bases, 7 bases remained unmatched. CDR3 DNA: TGTGCCAGCAGCCTTCGGACAGGGGCCACTGGAAACACCATATATTTT. Amino acids: CASSLRTGATGNTIYF.

This clone was observed once. The V call is TRBV18, the J call TRBJ1-5; 9 nucleotides match TRBD1. This CDR3 is built from 16 residues. V shed 3 bases and J 2 bases; nucleotides not matched to a gene: 5. CDR1 is KGHSH, CDR2 LQKENI, per germline. The CDR3 DNA sequence: TGTGCCAGCTCACCCACAGGGGGCTCGGGCAATCAGCCCCAGCATTTT. As protein: CASSPTGGSGNQPQHF.

This sequence joins TRBV27 and TRBJ2-7; D perhaps matches TRBD1 (6 bases). Between the trimmed V and J ends, which lost 0 bases and 4 bases, there was a span of 7 bases. The CDR3 is 13 residues long. Germline loops: CDR1 MNHEY, CDR2 SMNVEV (reference sequence). CDR3 coding DNA: TGTGCCAGCAGTTTATCTACAGGGTACGAGCAGTACTTC. It is translated as CASSLSTGYEQYF.

This clone has only one observation. This rearrangement joins TRBV7-8 to TRBJ2-7, with D possibly TRBD1 on 5 matching bases. The CDR3 is 13 amino acids. CDR1 and CDR2 (germline): SGHVS, FQNEAQ. V dropped 5 bases and J dropped 3 bases, with 11 bases sitting between them. CDR3 in DNA: TGTGCCAGCAGCAGATGGACACACTACGAGCAGTACTTC. This sequence encodes CASSRWTHYEQYF.

The chain is built from TRBV29-1 and TRBJ2-3; 8 positions match TRBD2. J was trimmed by 5 bases and V by 4 bases; bases with no gene match: 11. The CDR3 is 15 residues long. The V gene's germline CDR1 is SQVTM and CDR2 ANQGSEA. This chain's CDR3 is CSVAGTRRFGDTQYF. For the CDR3, the DNA is TGCAGCGTTGCCGGGACTAGAAGGTTCGGAGATACGCAGTATTTT.

CDR3: CASSRPSTGLLSYNSPLHF. CDR3 DNA sequence: TGTGCCAGCAGCCGCCCGTCGACAGGTCTCCTCTCCTATAATTCACCCCTCCACTTT. The V call is TRBV7-9, the J call TRBJ1-6; D is possibly TRBD1 (6 bases). The CDR3 runs 19 residues. V lost 5 bases to trimming and J lost 0 bases, with 20 bases between them. Looked up from germline, CDR1 is SEHNR and CDR2 is FQNEAQ (reference sequence). The full variable domain, its missing parts supplied by reference TRBV7-9 and TRBJ1-6, is DTGVSQNPRHKITKRGQNVTFRCDPISEHNRLYWYRQTLGQGPEFLTYFQNEAQLEKSRLLSDRFSAERPKGSFSTLEIQRTEQGDSAMYLCASSRPSTGLLSYNSPLHFGNGTRLTVT.

This chain connects TRBV4-1 to TRBJ2-1; 10 bases agree with TRBD2. V dropped 0 bases and J dropped 5; count of bases not matched to a gene: 4. The CDR3 loop spans 16 amino acids. CDR1 and CDR2 from the germline V gene are MGHRA and YSYEKL. This CDR3 is CASSQEGLAGDNEQFF. CDR3 nucleotides: TGCGCCAGCAGCCAAGAAGGTCTAGCGGGAGACAATGAGCAGTTCTTC.

V usage is TRBV12-5 and J usage is TRBJ1-1; 7 bases agree with TRBD1. This CDR3 is 17 amino acids long. Trimming at V came to 0 bases and at J to 5 bases, leaving 12 bases not matched to a gene. The germline V gene has CDR1 LGHNT and CDR2 FRNRAP. CDR3 region: CASGLVGLGGGGTEAFF. CDR3 DNA: TGTGCTAGTGGTTTGGTAGGGTTAGGGGGCGGCGGGACTGAAGCTTTCTTT.

V and J are TRBV3-1 (or the pseudogene TRBV3-2) and TRBJ2-1; tentatively, D is TRBD1 (5 bases). Trimming cost V 0 bases and J 12 bases, with 12 bases left between them. This CDR3 spans 13 amino acids. The germline CDR1 and CDR2 sequences are LGHDT and YNNKEL (reference sequence). The CDR3 protein is CASSQDGQGSQFF. The DNA of the CDR3 is TGTGCCAGCAGCCAAGATGGGCAGGGTTCGCAGTTCTTC.

The chain employs TRBV5-1 and TRBJ2-7, with a possible D match to TRBD1 (5 bases). CDR3 length equals 15 residues. The V gene lost 2 bases and the J gene lost 5 bases, with 17 bases spanning the gap. In germline, CDR1 is SGHRS, CDR2 YFSETQ. CDR3 amino acids: CASSLYRPAENEQYF. CDR3 sequence (DNA): TGCGCCAGCAGCTTATACAGGCCCGCCGAGAACGAGCAGTACTTC.

This clone has a handful of counts. The genes are TRBV7-2 and TRBJ1-2; D is unclear. This CDR3 comprises 15 residues. The V gene's germline CDR1 is SGHTA and CDR2 FQGNSA. The germline V and J ends were trimmed by 1 base and 0 bases, with 9 bases remaining between them. DNA of the CDR3: TGTGCCAGCAGCTTAGGGGCCACATCTAACTATGGCTACACCTTC. Translation: CASSLGATSNYGYTF.

The chain joins TRBV28 to TRBJ1-5, with D tentatively TRBD1 (5 bases). Germline V gene lookup returns CDR1 MDHEN and CDR2 SYDVKM. Trimming removed 8 bases at V and 3 bases at J, with 11 bases between. The CDR3 runs to 13 residues. The CDR3 coding sequence is TGTGCCAGCGGGGCCGGCCTCAATCAGCCCCAGCATTTT. Translated, it gives CASGAGLNQPQHF. The whole variable domain, remainder taken from reference TRBV28 and TRBJ1-5, is DVKVTQSSRYLVKRTGEKVFLECVQDMDHENMFWYRQDPGLGLRLIYFSYDVKMKEKGDIPEGYSVSREKKERFSLILESASTNQTSMYLCASGAGLNQPQHFGDGTRLSIL.

J is TRBJ1-2 and V is TRBV27; maybe TRBD1 (5 bases). This CDR3 region has 13 residues. Germline V gives CDR1 MNHEY, CDR2 SMNVEV (reference sequence). The V and J ends lost 3 bases and 4 bases respectively, with 9 bases between them. The CDR3 protein is CASSFYRSYGYTF. CDR3 DNA: TGTGCCAGCAGTTTTTACAGGTCCTATGGCTACACCTTC.

The chain joins TRBV10-3 to TRBJ2-7; 12 nucleotides agree with TRBD2. This CDR3 comprises 16 residues. With 2 bases clipped from V and 4 bases from J, the junction kept 6 bases outside the gene matches. In germline, CDR1 is ENHRY, CDR2 SYGVKD. CDR3 protein: CAISERGLAGLYEQYF. Here the CDR3 DNA reads TGTGCCATCAGTGAGAGGGGACTAGCGGGCTTGTACGAGCAGTACTTC.

The chain joins TRBV4-1 to TRBJ1-1; no firm D call. Germline V gives CDR1 MGHRA, CDR2 YSYEKL. The V and J ends lost 2 bases and 0 bases respectively, with 10 bases between them. The CDR3 totals 15 residues. This CDR3 is CASSQQHVMNTEAFF. DNA of the CDR3: TGCGCCAGCAGCCAACAACACGTCATGAACACTGAAGCTTTCTTT.

The rearrangement uses TRBV7-9 and TRBJ2-2; 9 bases fit TRBD2. Looked up from germline, CDR1 is SEHNR and CDR2 is FQNEAQ (reference sequence). V gave up 3 bases and J gave up 6 bases; unmatched junction bases: 5. The CDR3 length is 15 residues. This CDR3 is CASSLSSGKPGELFF. The CDR3 DNA reads TGTGCCAGCAGCTTGTCTAGCGGGAAACCCGGGGAGCTGTTTTTT.

The V gene is TRBV2, the J gene TRBJ2-5; no reliable D call. The CDR3 contains 13 residues. Trimming took 4 bases from V and 5 from J, leaving 11 bases between them. Germline V lookup: CDR1 SNHLY, CDR2 FYNNEI. CDR3 protein: CASSVESWETQYF. For the CDR3, the DNA is TGTGCCAGCAGTGTTGAGTCTTGGGAGACCCAGTACTTC.

This chain uses TRBV19 with TRBJ1-2; 8 bases line up with TRBD1. Looked up from germline, CDR1 is LNHDA and CDR2 is SQIVND (reference sequence). CDR3 length: 14 residues. The ends lost 6 bases at V and 0 bases at J; junction bases unmatched: 3. The CDR3 protein is CASRTGASNYGYTF. CDR3 bases: TGTGCCAGTAGGACAGGGGCTTCTAACTATGGCTACACCTTC.

The chain is built from TRBV11-2 and TRBJ2-7; 7 bases line up with TRBD1. The J segment lost 3 bases and the V segment lost 7 bases, leaving 6 bases of the junction unmatched. The CDR3 spans 13 residues. Germline assignment: CDR1 SGHAT and CDR2 FQNNGV. The CDR3 reads CASTGTANYEQYF. CDR3 nucleotide sequence: TGTGCCAGCACCGGGACAGCCAACTACGAGCAGTACTTC.

The chain employs TRBV7-9 and TRBJ2-7; 7 nucleotides agree with TRBD2. Germline loops: CDR1 SEHNR, CDR2 FQNEAQ (reference sequence). Trimming took 4 bases from V and 0 from J; bases not matched to a gene: 3. The CDR3 is 14 amino acids. CDR3 region: CASSSSGASYEQYF. The CDR3, as DNA: TGTGCCAGCAGCTCAAGCGGGGCCTCCTACGAGCAGTACTTC.

This chain uses TRBV7-9 with TRBJ1-2, with 10 bases aligning to TRBD1. Germline assignment: CDR1 SEHNR and CDR2 FQNEAQ (reference sequence). The CDR3 is made up of 13 amino acids. The V segment lost 5 bases and the J segment 7 bases; nucleotides outside the gene matches: 4. The DNA for the CDR3 is TGTGCCAGCAGCAGGGGGACAGGGGTTGGCTACACCTTC. Translated: CASSRGTGVGYTF.

The chain joins TRBV27 to TRBJ2-7, with D possibly matching TRBD2 (6 bases). The germline CDR1 and CDR2 sequences are MNHEY and SMNVEV (reference sequence). The CDR3 consists of 12 residues. Trimming took 6 bases from V and 6 from J, leaving 12 bases between them. In DNA, the CDR3 is TGTGCCAGCAGCCCTCCGCGGGGCGAGCAGTACTTC. Its protein is CASSPPRGEQYF.

The chain couples TRBV19 to TRBJ2-1; 10 positions match TRBD2. The germline gives CDR1 LNHDA, CDR2 SQIVND (reference sequence). V lost 5 bases to trimming and J lost 6 bases; unmatched junction nucleotides: 7. The CDR3 sequence is 15 residues long. Here the CDR3 DNA reads TGTGCCAGTAGTCGACTAGCGGGTTCAGGCAATGAGCAGTTCTTC. This translates into CASSRLAGSGNEQFF.